The next 14 T cell receptor beta chains were all read from a single sample in a study of blood T cell repertoires in COVID-19. TCRdb's table, derived via immunoSEQ multiplex PCR, lists solely in-frame clones and lacks some. The table lists roughly 240,000 clones, 75% to 85% of them singletons. Sequencing was done on a sample of peripheral blood. These receptors were obtained from a woman in her sixties or seventies with acute or convalescent COVID-19.

CDR3 sequence: CASSLDGGYIYGYTF. The CDR3 DNA is TGTGCCAGCAGCTTAGATGGGGGGTATATTTATGGCTACACCTTC. This sequence joins TRBV11-2 and TRBJ1-2; a possible D gene is TRBD1 (5 bases). V shed 0 bases and J shed 5 bases, with 13 bases lying between them. Germline assignment: CDR1 SGHAT and CDR2 FQNNGV. This CDR3 comprises 15 residues.

The chain couples TRBV5-4 to TRBJ1-4; 8 bases match TRBD1. Germline V gives CDR1 SGHNT, CDR2 YYREEE (reference sequence). The CDR3 covers 16 residues. Germline trimming cut 4 bases from V and 1 base from J; bases unmatched to any gene: 6. CDR3 DNA sequence: TGTGCCAGCAGCATCGGAACAGGGGGAACTAATGAAAAACTGTTTTTT. Translated: CASSIGTGGTNEKLFF. Variable domain in full (rest from reference TRBV5-4 and TRBJ1-4): ETGVTQSPTHLIKTRGQQVTLRCSSQSGHNTVSWYQQALGQGPQFIFQYYREEENGRGNFPPRFSGLQFPNYSSELNVNALELDDSALYLCASSIGTGGTNEKLFFGSGTQLSVL.

V is TRBV6-2 or TRBV6-3 and J is TRBJ1-2; TRBD1 matches at 8 bases. This CDR3 is 16 amino acids long. The V gene's germline CDR1 is MNHEY and CDR2 SVGEGT. With 4 bases clipped from V and 0 bases from J, the junction kept 7 bases outside the gene matches. The CDR3 region has the DNA TGTGCCAGCAGTTCCTGGACAGGGCAGACTAACTATGGCTACACCTTC. Its protein is CASSSWTGQTNYGYTF.

CDR3 protein: CASSRDSGNTIYF. For the CDR3, the DNA is TGTGCCAGCAGTAGGGACTCCGGGAACACCATATATTTT. J is TRBJ1-3 and V is TRBV25-1, with a possible D match to TRBD1 (5 bases). The CDR3 is 13 residues long. Per the germline V gene, CDR1 is MGHDK and CDR2 is SYGVNS. V lost 5 bases and J 7 bases, leaving 12 bases between the germline ends.

The rearrangement links TRBV5-4 to TRBJ2-7; the match to TRBD2 covers 10 bases. Germline CDR1 reads SGHNT; CDR2 reads YYREEE (reference sequence). CDR3 length equals 15 residues. The V gene end was trimmed by 0 bases and the J gene end by 7 bases; junction bases not matched to a gene: 7. The CDR3 loop reads CASSLELAGEGEQYF. In DNA form, the CDR3 reads TGTGCCAGCAGCTTGGAGCTAGCGGGGGAGGGGGAGCAGTACTTC.

The chain employs TRBV20-1 and TRBJ1-6; D gene uncertain. V was clipped by 3 bases and J by 6 bases, with 15 bases between them. Germline V lookup: CDR1 DFQATT, CDR2 SNEGSKA (reference sequence). The CDR3 totals 15 residues. The DNA for the CDR3 is TGCAGTGCTAGTACCCAGCGGCAAATTAATTCACCCCTCCACTTT. This encodes CSASTQRQINSPLHF.

The rearrangement uses TRBV3-1 (or the pseudogene TRBV3-2) and TRBJ1-2, with a tentative D call TRBD1 (6 bases). The CDR3 has 15 amino acids. With 1 base removed from V and 6 bases from J, the gap between germline ends came to 15 bases. Germline V gene sequence: CDR1 LGHDT, CDR2 YNNKEL (reference sequence). CDR3 region: CASSQVGQFKDGYTF. The DNA of the CDR3 is TGTGCCAGCAGCCAAGTTGGACAGTTCAAGGATGGCTACACCTTC.

The chain links TRBV9 to TRBJ2-1, with 7 bases identical to TRBD1. The germline CDR1 and CDR2 sequences are SGDLS and YYNGEE. This CDR3 has 17 residues. V lost 0 bases, J lost 5 bases, and 11 bases stayed unmatched. CDR3 DNA: TGTGCCAGCAGCGTAGTAGGGGACAGCACCCCTAACAATGAGCAGTTCTTC. Protein: CASSVVGDSTPNNEQFF.

The chain uses TRBV3-1 (or the pseudogene TRBV3-2) and TRBJ2-5; D gene ambiguous. V lost 1 base and J lost 2, with 14 bases in between. The CDR3 covers 16 residues. Germline values: CDR1 LGHDT, CDR2 YNNKEL (reference sequence). CDR3 in DNA: TGTGCCAGCAGCCAAGCCAATCTCTGGAGACAAGAGACCCAGTACTTC. This sequence encodes CASSQANLWRQETQYF.

This clone was seen a few times. This chain joins TRBV30 and TRBJ1-3; maybe TRBD1 (5 bases). The ends were cut back, 4 bases at V and 1 base at J, with 14 bases in the middle. Germline V gene data show CDR1 as GTSNPN and CDR2 as SVGIG (reference sequence). CDR3 size: 15 residues. The DNA for the CDR3 is TGTGCCTGGATGATTTACGGGACTTCTGGAAACACCATATATTTT. Translation: CAWMIYGTSGNTIYF. The variable domain in full, with the rest retrieved from reference TRBV30 and TRBJ1-3, is SQTIHQWPATLVQPVGSPLSLECTVEGTSNPNLYWYRQAAGRGLQLLFYSVGIGQISSEVPQNLSASRPQDRQFILSSKKLLLSDSGFYLCAWMIYGTSGNTIYFGEGSWLTVV.

CDR3 sequence: CASSLSGAGGAEDTQYF. CDR3 nucleotides: TGCGCCAGCAGCCTCTCGGGTGCGGGGGGCGCCGAGGATACGCAGTATTTT. The chain combines TRBV4-1 with TRBJ2-3; 8 bases map to TRBD2. The germline CDR1 and CDR2 sequences are MGHRA and YSYEKL. This CDR3 spans 17 amino acids. V gave up 4 bases and J gave up 6 bases; unmatched junction bases: 15.

This clone was recorded once. This sequence joins TRBV11-2 and TRBJ2-7; 9 bases are shared with TRBD2. Trimming cost V 4 bases and J 1 base; bases outside gene matches: 8. The V gene's germline CDR1 is SGHAT and CDR2 FQNNGV. The length of the CDR3 is 16 residues. DNA of the CDR3: TGTGCCAGCAGCTCAACCCCCAGCGGGGGGTCCTACGAGCAGTACTTC. Translated, it gives CASSSTPSGGSYEQYF. Complete variable domain (other parts from reference TRBV11-2 and TRBJ2-7): EAGVAQSPRYKIIEKRQSVAFWCNPISGHATLYWYQQILGQGPKLLIQFQNNGVVDDSQLPKDRFSAERLKGVDSTLKIQPAKLEDSAVYLCASSSTPSGGSYEQYFGPGTRLTVT.

The V call is TRBV5-1, the J call TRBJ2-5; the match to TRBD2 covers 9 bases. J lost 3 bases, V lost 4 bases, and 4 bases had no gene match. This CDR3 is 14 amino acids long. The germline CDR1 and CDR2 sequences are SGHRS and YFSETQ. CDR3 sequence reads: CASSHVAGEETQYF. CDR3 bases: TGCGCCAGCAGCCACGTAGCGGGAGAAGAGACCCAGTACTTC.

The CDR3 here is CASSPGWGERFNYGYTF. The CDR3 DNA is TGTGCCAGCAGCCCGGGTTGGGGGGAGAGGTTCAACTATGGCTACACCTTC. The chain couples TRBV7-9 to TRBJ1-2, with a weak D call TRBD1 (5 bases). The V and J ends lost 5 bases and 2 bases respectively, with 21 bases between them. From germline, CDR1 is SEHNR and CDR2 FQNEAQ (reference sequence). CDR3 length: 17 amino acids. Full variable domain (remainder filled in from reference TRBV7-9 and TRBJ1-2): DTGVSQNPRHKITKRGQNVTFRCDPISEHNRLYWYRQTLGQGPEFLTYFQNEAQLEKSRLLSDRFSAERPKGSFSTLEIQRTEQGDSAMYLCASSPGWGERFNYGYTFGSGTRLTVV.